This T cell receptor (beta chain) stems from a study of blood T cell repertoires in COVID-19. Study-level information: Acute-phase and convalescent COVID-19 samples originated in the United States, Italy and Spain. T cells, B-cell-depleted T cells, or PBMCs supplied cDNA or gDNA.

Sequencing was performed with immunoSEQ multiplex PCR; in TCRdb, only in-frame clones are kept and a portion is missing. The data contain 350,000 to 450,000 clones, approximately 90% of them singletons. Donors were grouped by their self-reported clinical history. Sequencing was performed on PBMCs or T cells enriched from blood (not recorded which). This TCR was recovered from a woman in her thirties or forties who had been exposed to COVID-19.

CDR3 sequence: CASSLGGSSYNEQFF. The CDR3 region has the DNA TGTGCCAGCAGCTTAGGAGGTTCCTCCTACAATGAGCAGTTCTTC. The chain carries TRBV5-4 and TRBJ2-1; D is possibly TRBD2 (5 bases). The CDR3 runs 15 residues. Trimming shortened V by 2 bases and J by 0 bases, and 9 bases separated the two germline ends. Germline V gives CDR1 SGHNT, CDR2 YYREEE (reference sequence).